This TCR beta chain originates from a study of cytomegalovirus exposure and HLA in healthy donors. Study results and caveats: Many donors carried some public TCRs, although rarity characterized most TCR sequences. In presence/absence analyses, roughly uniform sequencing depth across donors was assumed. The authors enumerated 164 TCR beta chains as linked to cytomegalovirus.

The junction had 4 bases not matched to a gene; V was cut back by 4 bases and J by 2 bases. Germline V gene lookup returns CDR1 SGDLS and CDR2 YYNGEE. The CDR3 is made up of 14 amino acids. The study ran its PCR with 60 Vbeta and 13 Jbeta primers. Using immunoSEQ multiplex PCR, the repertoire was profiled, and TCRdb retains in-frame clones only, with some absent. Of 160,000 or so clones in the sample, roughly 79% were seen once. This clone was detected once. The antigen remains undetermined. Sequencing used PBMCs. V usage is TRBV9 and J usage is TRBJ2-7; TRBD2 aligns across 9 bases. The TCR originated in a young woman in good health and CMV-seropositive. The CDR3 spells CASSPSGAAYEQYF. The CDR3 bases are TGTGCCAGCAGCCCTAGCGGGGCCGCCTACGAGCAGTACTTC.